This T cell receptor (beta chain) was recorded in a study of blood T cell repertoires in COVID-19. Study-wide context: PBMCs, B-cell-depleted T cells, or T cells provided the cDNA or gDNA that made up the material.

Patients at the Seattle site were enrolled during active infection and followed longitudinally. Profiling relied on immunoSEQ multiplex PCR, and the TCRdb table lists in-frame clones only, not all of them. The sample lists over 150,000 clones; around 83% were seen once. Germline-derived CDR1 and CDR2 are MNHEY and SMNVEV (reference sequence). With 3 bases removed from V and 6 bases from J, the gap between germline ends came to 14 bases. This CDR3 is 14 amino acids long. This TCR came from a woman aged 60-70 years with COVID-19, enrolled during active disease. V gene TRBV27 combines with J gene TRBJ1-1; the D gene is possibly TRBD1 (5 bases). The sample was peripheral blood. DNA of the CDR3: TGTGCCAGCAGTTTCCGGCAGGGAGGTTCTGAAGCTTTCTTT. Translation gives CASSFRQGGSEAFF.